This T cell receptor (beta chain) came from a study of CD8 T cells in Susac syndrome. The study's findings and limits: The study recognized that the number of individuals in its TCR sequencing and HLA analysis was relatively small.

Random-hexamer reverse transcription was applied to roughly 0.45 to 1 ug RNA. The amplification used immunoSEQ multiplex PCR on TCR beta CDR3; it spanned 54 Vbeta and 13 Jbeta. TCRdb re-derived calls from the immunoSEQ multiplex PCR reads in MiXCR, one entry per CDR3 protein. The sample carries about 170,000 distinct CDR3 sequences, 85% to 95% recorded once. About this clonotype: Its cognate antigen is unknown.

Sequencing of TCR beta was performed on blood CD8+ T cells and on blood CD4+ T cells. The trim removed 5 bases at V and 5 bases at J, leaving 8 bases unmatched. The germline CDR1 and CDR2 sequences are SGHVS and FQNEAQ. The CDR3 has 15 amino acids. Sequenced: CD4+ T cells from PBMCs. The sequence was collected from a human donor with multiple sclerosis. This rearrangement joins TRBV7-8 to TRBJ2-3; 9 positions match TRBD2. CDR3 in amino acids: CASSLRAGGIDTQYF. The DNA of the CDR3 is TGTGCCAGCAGCCTTCGGGCGGGAGGGATAGATACGCAGTATTTT.